This passage covers 7 T cell receptor beta chains from one sample sequenced in a study of Graves' ophthalmopathy and Graves' hyperthyroidism. Amplifying from RNA transcripts, the study obtained TCR beta CDR3 regions. Investigators did first-round RT-PCR with HTBI primers, then second-round multiplex PCR. TCRdb recomputed calls from the multiplex PCR reads with MiXCR, one row per CDR3 protein. The table includes over a million distinct CDR3 sequences, 35% to 40% detected once. Sequenced sample: peripheral blood or thyroid tissue (not recorded which). The receptors were gathered from an adult man with Graves' hyperthyroidism.

The table lists this clonotype with a few counts. The chain recombines TRBV6-5 with TRBJ2-7, with D possibly being TRBD1 or TRBD2 (5 bases each). Germline CDR1 is MNHEY and CDR2 is SVGAGI. With 6 bases removed from V and 0 bases from J, the gap between germline ends came to 15 bases. The CDR3 is 15 amino acids. CDR3 DNA: TGTGCCAGCAGCCCCTCGTACGGGACCTCCTACGAGCAGTACTTC. It yields the protein CASSPSYGTSYEQYF.

This clonotype came up many times. V and J are TRBV20-1 and TRBJ1-2, with D perhaps TRBD1 (6 bases). The germline V and J ends were trimmed by 4 bases and 4 bases, with 10 bases remaining between them. Germline V lookup: CDR1 DFQATT, CDR2 SNEGSKA (reference sequence). The CDR3 consists of 12 residues. The CDR3 DNA reads TGCAGTGCTACCCCGGACAGCTATGGCTACACCTTC. It yields the protein CSATPDSYGYTF.

The count of this clonotype is one. Germline and junction disagree at one end, which may indicate a read error. This chain uses TRBV7-8 with TRBJ2-5; TRBD1 is a possible D gene (7 bases). CDR1 is SGHVS, CDR2 FQNEAQ, per germline. The CDR3 totals 14 residues. The CDR3 coding sequence is TGTGCCAGCAGCTTAGTCCCTCGACAGGGACTTAAGTTCTTC. Translated, it gives CASSLVPRQGLKFF.

The chain recombines TRBV11-2 with TRBJ1-2; TRBD1 might be the D (5 bases). The CDR3 is 15 residues long. Germline-derived CDR1 and CDR2 are SGHAT and FQNNGV. V lost 4 bases to trimming and J lost 1 base, with 13 bases between them. CDR3 nucleotides: TGTGCCAGCAGCTCGACAGCCGTAATTAACTATGGCTACACCTTC. Protein: CASSSTAVINYGYTF.

The chain joins TRBV7-3 to TRBJ1-2, with D hard to call. The germline V gene encodes CDR1 SGHTA and CDR2 FQGTGA. There are 16 residues in the CDR3. V was cut by 1 base and J by 0 bases, with 12 bases left in between. The CDR3 here is CASSLRDGGTNYGYTF. CDR3 in DNA: TGTGCCAGCAGCTTAAGGGATGGCGGCACTAACTATGGCTACACCTTC. Combining the CDR3 with reference TRBV7-3 and TRBJ1-2 gives the whole variable domain GAGVSQTPSNKVTEKGKYVELRCDPISGHTALYWYRQSLGQGPEFLIYFQGTGAADDSGLPNDRFFAVRPEGSVSTLKIQRTERGDSAVYLCASSLRDGGTNYGYTFGSGTRLTVV.

This clonotype was seen a handful of times. The chain uses TRBV12-3 or TRBV12-4 and TRBJ1-4; 7 nucleotides align to TRBD1. V lost 6 bases to trimming and J lost 6 bases; unmatched junction nucleotides: 10. The CDR3 totals 15 residues. CDR3 bases: TGTGCCAGCAGACCACAGGGGAGGCACGATGAAAAACTGTTTTTT. Amino acids: CASRPQGRHDEKLFF.

With respect to this clonotype: Given a much more abundant clone one base away, this may be a read error. The CDR3 is CAGSRVGGPYAEQYF. CDR3 nucleotides: TGTGCCGGCAGCCGCGTGGGGGGCCCCTACGCAGAGCAGTACTTC. J is TRBJ2-7 and V is TRBV7-2, with D tentatively TRBD1 or TRBD2 (6 bases each). Germline lookup yields CDR1 SGHTA and CDR2 FQGNSA. This CDR3 is built from 15 residues.